Following are 17 T cell receptor beta chains from one sample sequenced in a study of prognosis after radiotherapy for stage I lung cancer (dated by TCRdb to the early 2020s). The sample was run on an Illumina HiSeq 3000. Two rounds of multiplex PCR on genomic DNA were used to amplify the TCR beta CDR3 region. In the first PCR round, primers specific to each TRBV and TRBJ gene were used, and the primer sequences were filed in Chinese patent CN105087789A. TCRdb trimmed public reads at Q25 via fastp, called clones via MiXCR and kept in-frame beta chains. Duplicate CDR3 protein sequences are folded into a single record with the most common DNA and genes. The sample has tens of thousands of distinct CDR3 sequences on record, less than 45% of them singletons. Of the sample, 9.2% is held by the ten largest clones. Source: PBMCs, taken before or after stereotactic body radiation therapy (not recorded which). These receptor sequences come from a donor over 45 with non-small cell lung cancer.

There are many counts of this clonotype. The V and J genes are TRBV2 and TRBJ2-3, with TRBD2 identical over 10 bases. Per the germline V gene, CDR1 is SNHLY and CDR2 is FYNNEI. Trimming cost V 1 base and J 8 bases; bases outside gene matches: 6. The CDR3 has 15 amino acids. The DNA of the CDR3 is TGTGCCAGCAGTGAAGGGCTAGCGGGAGTCGGTACGCAGTATTTT. Protein product: CASSEGLAGVGTQYF.

There are a few counts of this clonotype. A much more abundant neighbour one base away suggests this may be a read error. J is TRBJ2-5 and V is TRBV7-3, with D unresolved. V was pared by 1 base and J by 5 bases, with 8 bases between. This CDR3 is built from 13 residues. Germline V CDR1 and CDR2: SGHTA, FQGTGA. CDR3 sequence: CASSLIIGETQYF. As DNA, the CDR3 is TGTGCCAGCAGCTTAATTATAGGCGAGACCCAGTACTTC.

This clonotype came up many times. The chain carries TRBV7-9 and TRBJ2-7; no clear D gene. This CDR3 region has 16 residues. V was shortened by 5 bases and J by 1 base, with 18 bases between the two germline ends. The V gene's germline CDR1 is SEHNR and CDR2 FQNEAQ (reference sequence). The CDR3 reads CASSPSPRVGSYEQYF. The CDR3 DNA reads TGTGCCAGCAGCCCCAGCCCCCGGGTTGGGTCCTACGAGCAGTACTTC.

The DNA for the CDR3 is TGTGCCATCAGTCAGCCCTCTGGGTCGGGAGCACTCTACGAGCAGTACTTC. It codes for CAISQPSGSGALYEQYF. The chain employs TRBV10-3 and TRBJ2-7; possible D gene TRBD2, 6 bases. V lost 5 bases and J 3 bases, leaving 23 bases between the germline ends. The germline CDR1 and CDR2 sequences are ENHRY and SYGVKD. This CDR3 region has 17 residues.

The genes are TRBV30 and TRBJ1-4; D perhaps matches TRBD1 (5 bases). This CDR3 region has 12 residues. The germline CDR1 and CDR2 sequences are GTSNPN and SVGIG (reference sequence). V was trimmed by 5 bases and J by 8 bases, leaving 12 bases between them. The DNA for the CDR3 is TGTGCCTGGGGCCGGGACGGAGAAAAACTGTTTTTT. This gives the protein CAWGRDGEKLFF. The variable domain in full, completed from reference TRBV30 and TRBJ1-4, reads SQTIHQWPATLVQPVGSPLSLECTVEGTSNPNLYWYRQAAGRGLQLLFYSVGIGQISSEVPQNLSASRPQDRQFILSSKKLLLSDSGFYLCAWGRDGEKLFFGSGTQLSVL.

The table lists this clonotype with many counts. This chain connects TRBV4-1 to TRBJ2-1; 7 nucleotides align to TRBD2. This CDR3 is 13 amino acids long. Trimming at V came to 4 bases and at J to 7 bases, leaving 4 bases not matched to a gene. Germline V gene lookup returns CDR1 MGHRA and CDR2 YSYEKL. The CDR3 spells CASSRGRRNEQFF. The CDR3 coding sequence is TGCGCCAGCAGCCGCGGGAGAAGGAATGAGCAGTTCTTC.

For this clonotype: One junction end does not reproduce the germline sequence, and a read error may be involved. V and J are TRBV20-1 and TRBJ1-2; D remains ambiguous. This CDR3 comprises 12 residues. Germline loops: CDR1 DFQATT, CDR2 SNEGSKA (reference sequence). The CDR3 DNA reads as TGCAGTGTCCAGGCGGGCGGCTATGGCTACACATTC. Translation gives CSVQAGGYGYTF.

In its sample, this clonotype was seen many times. This chain uses TRBV18 with TRBJ2-5, with a possible D match to TRBD1 (6 bases). This CDR3 spans 14 amino acids. V gave up 1 base and J gave up 11 bases, with 17 bases separating them. The germline V gene has CDR1 KGHSH and CDR2 LQKENI. The CDR3 DNA is TGTGCCAGCTCACCACGGACAGAGGCGGAAACTCAGTACTTC. This gives the protein CASSPRTEAETQYF.

This clonotype has ten or more counts. The V and J genes are TRBV6-5 and TRBJ1-1, with D unresolved. The CDR3 extends over 13 amino acids. Trimming removed 2 bases at V and 2 bases at J, with 6 bases between. Germline V lookup: CDR1 MNHEY, CDR2 SVGAGI. The CDR3 region has the DNA TGTGCCAGCAGTTACAGTGAAAACACTGAAGCTTTCTTT. This codes for CASSYSENTEAFF.

Of note for this clonotype: A clone one base away is much larger, so this may be a read error. The gene calls are TRBV12-3 or TRBV12-4 and TRBJ2-1; D is possibly TRBD2 (6 bases). Trimming stripped 8 bases from V and 12 bases from J, with 17 bases between. This CDR3 spans 12 amino acids. Written as DNA, the CDR3 is TGTGCCAGCTGGAGGGAAAGGGATGGGCAGTTCTTC. This codes for CASWRERDGQFF.

J is TRBJ2-5 and V is TRBV11-2, with 10 bases lining up with TRBD2. The assigned J gene may be wrong: the sequence end matches TRBJ2-1 better. The CDR3 spans 16 residues. Germline lookup yields CDR1 SGHAT and CDR2 FQNNGV. The chain's CDR3 is CASSLGLSGRAYEQFF. The CDR3 DNA sequence: TGTGCCAGCAGCTTAGGACTAAGCGGGAGGGCCTATGAGCAGTTCTTC.

This clonotype was observed a handful of times. A much larger clone differs by one base, so this may be a read error. This chain uses TRBV28 with TRBJ1-1; the D gene is possibly TRBD1 (5 bases). The CDR3 contains 12 residues. In germline, CDR1 is MDHEN, CDR2 SYDVKM. Trimming removed 4 bases from V and 9 bases from J, with 12 bases in between. The CDR3 spells CASSWGRTKAFF. The CDR3 nucleotides are TGTGCCAGCAGTTGGGGACGGACTAAAGCTTTCTTT.

The chain combines TRBV6-1 with TRBJ2-5, with D possibly TRBD2 on 6 matching bases. Between the trimmed V and J ends, which lost 10 bases and 2 bases, there was a span of 14 bases. Per germline, CDR1 MNHNS and CDR2 SASEGT. The CDR3 has 13 amino acids. The CDR3 region is CAIDSGAQETQYF. The CDR3 region has the DNA TGTGCCATCGATAGCGGAGCTCAAGAGACCCAGTACTTC.

This clonotype was picked up a small number of times. A much larger clone sits a single nucleotide away, making a read error possible. The chain is built from TRBV7-9 and TRBJ2-1, with D uncertain. Germline CDR1 is SEHNR and CDR2 is FQNEAQ (reference sequence). Trimming cost V 5 bases and J 4 bases, with 6 bases left between them. The CDR3 is made up of 12 amino acids. The CDR3: CASSVGYNEQFF. CDR3 sequence (DNA): TGTGCCAGCAGCGTAGGTTACAATGAGCAGTTCTTC.

This clonotype was observed at least ten times. The chain joins TRBV20-1 to TRBJ2-1; D is possibly TRBD1 or TRBD2 (6 bases each). Germline CDR1 reads DFQATT; CDR2 reads SNEGSKA (reference sequence). With 3 bases removed from V and 7 bases from J, the gap between germline ends came to 19 bases. CDR3 length: 15 amino acids. The CDR3 DNA follows: TGCAGTGCTAGTAGGGGGGTGATGCAGGAAAATGAGCAGTTCTTC. Translated: CSASRGVMQENEQFF.

Worth noting for this clonotype: A much larger clone lies a single base off, so this may be a read error. This rearrangement joins TRBV12-3 or TRBV12-4 to TRBJ1-1; a possible D gene is TRBD1 (5 bases). CDR3 length: 15 amino acids. The V end was cut by 6 bases, the J end by 6 bases, with 20 bases between. The CDR3 DNA reads as TGTGCCAGCAGGCTAACCGGGACCCTTATAGCTGAAGCTTTCTTT. This sequence encodes CASRLTGTLIAEAFF.

This clonotype was detected ten times or more. The chain employs TRBV2 and TRBJ2-7; 7 nucleotides align to TRBD1. The germline V gene encodes CDR1 SNHLY and CDR2 FYNNEI. V dropped 10 bases and J dropped 5; count of bases not matched to a gene: 14. The length of the CDR3 is 14 residues. CDR3 amino acids: CATDHRDRGNEQYF. The CDR3 DNA reads as TGTGCCACCGACCACCGGGACAGAGGCAACGAGCAGTACTTC.